The entry below gives a single T cell receptor (beta chain) sequence along with its context. Its cognate antigen is unknown. This CDR3 region has 14 residues. In germline, CDR1 is SGHRS, CDR2 YFSETQ. Trimming cost V 0 bases and J 7 bases, with 14 bases left between them. The sample is drawn from a study of cytomegalovirus exposure and HLA in healthy donors. Looking at the study overall: Unique TCR beta sequences numbering approximately 100 million came from 150 million to 200 million T cells in an earlier analysis. Whole-study findings and limits: TCR beta V- and J-gene trimming, according to a later analysis, was linked to a missense DCLRE1C variant.

Use of 60 Vbeta and 13 Jbeta primers characterized the PCR. This table comes from immunoSEQ multiplex PCR, and its TCRdb copy is limited to in-frame clones, with some not included. Of nearly 200,000 clones in the sample, approximately 78% were seen once. Sequencing used PBMCs. The J gene is TRBJ2-7, the V gene TRBV5-1; the D gene is possibly TRBD1 (6 bases). The receptor was isolated from a woman in her 50s in good health and CMV-seropositive. CDR3 sequence: CASSLGDGTREQYF. DNA of the CDR3: TGCGCCAGCAGCTTGGGCGACGGGACAAGAGAGCAGTACTTC.